This T cell receptor (beta chain) emerged from a study of beta chain features in type 1 diabetes. Background on the study: Patients did not differ from healthy donors in age, gender or cell yield.

Expressed TCRB transcripts got sequenced, as all isolated RNA was reverse transcribed. Sequencing was performed with immunoSEQ multiplex PCR; in TCRdb, only in-frame clones are kept and a portion is missing. Of roughly 400,000 clones in the sample, 9.6% were seen once. It was one heparinised blood draw, averaging about 116 mL, that each donor gave. This CDR3 has 20 residues. Germline V gene data show CDR1 as MNHEY and CDR2 as SMNVEV (reference sequence). With 2 bases removed from V and 1 base from J, the gap between germline ends came to 24 bases. This clone was recorded a few times. Its cognate antigen is unknown. Study-level findings and limits: Among patients with Type 1 diabetes, TCRB CDR3s were moderately but significantly shorter in every one of the four CD4+ subsets. It was not settled here whether HLA type affects TCRB rearrangement.

The sequencing sample was made of central memory CD4+ T cells from blood. The chain couples TRBV27 to TRBJ2-4; D is tentatively TRBD1 or TRBD2 (7 bases each). The receptor was derived from a man younger than 40 with type 1 diabetes. The CDR3 sequence is CASSLGRGQGGDAAKNIQYF. Here the CDR3 DNA reads TGTGCCAGCAGTTTAGGGAGGGGTCAGGGGGGCGACGCGGCCAAAAACATTCAGTACTTC.